This T cell receptor (beta chain) was obtained from a study of blood T cell repertoires in COVID-19. Data came from immunoSEQ multiplex PCR; TCRdb stores just in-frame clones and leaves some out. Of under 350,000 clones listed, 75% to 90% were seen once; the top ten hold about 4.6%. Sequencing was carried out using peripheral blood. The TCR sequence derives from a man aged 40-50 years with acute or convalescent COVID-19.

Written as DNA, the CDR3 is TGTGCCAGCAGCTTGAGGGTGGGGGCGCCGGGCACTGAAGCTTTCTTT. It yields the protein CASSLRVGAPGTEAFF. The gene calls are TRBV5-6 and TRBJ1-1; maybe TRBD1 (6 bases). Germline V gene data show CDR1 as SGHDT and CDR2 as YYEEEE. There are 16 residues in the CDR3. The V gene lost 1 base and the J gene lost 4 bases, with 17 bases spanning the gap.